These 25 T cell receptor beta chains originate from one sample sequenced in a study of shared clonotypes between healthy human individuals. Libraries were prepared by immunoSEQ multiplex PCR; TCRdb keeps only in-frame clonotypes and omits some of them. Of more than 2,000,000 clones in the sample, just over 90% are singletons; the top ten hold roughly 0.13%. Sequencing was performed on naive CD4+ T cells sorted from blood. Sample subset: CD45RA+ positively selected. Receptor source: a man aged 18 to 30 in good health.

Comments on this clone: Other DNA sequences of this sample code for an identical CDR3. CDR3 amino acids: CASSPNSYEQYF. CDR3 sequence (DNA): TGTGCCAGCAGCCCTAACAGCTACGAGCAGTACTTC. The rearrangement uses TRBV6-6 and TRBJ2-7; no firm D call. CDR1 is MNHNY, CDR2 SVGAGI, per germline (reference sequence). There are 12 residues in the CDR3. V dropped 6 bases and J dropped 3 bases, with 9 bases sitting between them.

The chain recombines TRBV5-1 with TRBJ1-5; tentative D call: TRBD1 (5 bases). Germline values: CDR1 SGHRS, CDR2 YFSETQ. The CDR3 contains 14 residues. V was cut by 2 bases and J by 6 bases, with 12 bases left in between. The CDR3 sequence is CASSFLQGGQPQHF. The DNA for the CDR3 is TGCGCCAGCAGCTTTTTGCAGGGTGGTCAGCCCCAGCATTTT.

Remarks on this clone: The same CDR3 arises from other DNA sequences in this sample as well. This sequence joins TRBV19 and TRBJ1-5; D possibly corresponds to TRBD1 (5 bases). Trimming removed 0 bases at V and 4 bases at J, with 10 bases between. The CDR3 length is 15 residues. The germline V gene encodes CDR1 LNHDA and CDR2 SQIVND (reference sequence). CDR3 in amino acids: CASSIDRGANQPQHF. DNA of the CDR3: TGTGCCAGTAGTATAGATCGGGGCGCTAATCAGCCCCAGCATTTT.

The sample holds a few counts of this clone. Other DNA variants within this sample encode the same CDR3. J is TRBJ2-5 and V is TRBV5-1; D not certain. Trimming left V 0 bases short and J 4 bases short, with 4 bases between. The CDR3 runs to 12 residues. Germline CDR1 SGHRS, CDR2 YFSETQ. The CDR3 reads CASSLARETQYF. The DNA of the CDR3 is TGCGCCAGCAGCTTGGCCCGAGAGACCCAGTACTTC. The whole variable domain, filled in from reference TRBV5-1 and TRBJ2-5, reads KAGVTQTPRYLIKTRGQQVTLSCSPISGHRSVSWYQQTPGQGLQFLFEYFSETQRNKGNFPGRFSGRQFSNSRSEMNVSTLELGDSALYLCASSLARETQYFGPGTRLLVL.

This clone was seen a single time. The chain recombines TRBV4-1 with TRBJ2-7, with 7 bases aligning to TRBD2. The germline V gene encodes CDR1 MGHRA and CDR2 YSYEKL. The V and J ends lost 0 bases and 3 bases, in that order; junction bases with no gene match: 11. The CDR3 is 17 residues long. CDR3 sequence (DNA): TGCGCCAGCAGCCAAGAGATAGTCAGGACTAGACACTACGAGCAGTACTTC. Its translation is CASSQEIVRTRHYEQYF.

The chain links TRBV25-1 to TRBJ1-4, with D maybe TRBD1 (5 bases). CDR1 MGHDK and CDR2 SYGVNS come from the germline V gene. This CDR3 is built from 17 residues. V was cut by 0 bases and J by 5 bases, with 16 bases left in between. The CDR3 DNA sequence: TGTGCCAGCAGTGAATACGGGTGGGGCGCAGTAAATGAAAAACTGTTTTTT. It is translated as CASSEYGWGAVNEKLFF.

V is TRBV6-5 and J is TRBJ2-1; no clear D. Germline V lookup: CDR1 MNHEY, CDR2 SVGAGI. The germline V and J ends were trimmed by 8 bases and 0 bases, with 8 bases remaining between them. The CDR3 extends over 13 amino acids. In DNA, the CDR3 is TGTGCCAGCTACGGCAGCTCCTACAATGAGCAGTTCTTC. Protein sequence: CASYGSSYNEQFF.

V usage is TRBV2 and J usage is TRBJ2-6, with D possibly TRBD1 on 5 matching bases. CDR3 length equals 15 residues. V was clipped by 6 bases and J by 0 bases, with 9 bases between them. The germline CDR1 and CDR2 sequences are SNHLY and FYNNEI. DNA of the CDR3: TGTGCCAGCAGAGCCGACAGCTCTGGGGCCAACGTCCTGACTTTC. Residues: CASRADSSGANVLTF.

As concerns this clone: The sample contains more than one DNA sequence encoding this CDR3. The chain employs TRBV6-6 and TRBJ1-2; a possible D gene is TRBD1 (5 bases). CDR1 and CDR2 from the germline V gene are MNHNY and SVGAGI (reference sequence). The CDR3 length is 15 residues. The ends were cut back, 0 bases at V and 2 bases at J, with 10 bases in the middle. The CDR3 sequence: CASSYSRGSNYGYTF. The CDR3 coding sequence is TGTGCCAGCAGTTACTCCCGGGGGTCGAACTATGGCTACACCTTC.

This clone was counted only a few times. The rearrangement links TRBV7-6 to TRBJ1-3; D is unresolved. The V gene's germline CDR1 is SGHVS and CDR2 FNYEAQ. The CDR3 has 17 amino acids. V lost 5 bases and J 0 bases, leaving 17 bases between the germline ends. The DNA for the CDR3 is TGTGCCAGCAGCCCAGTACCTCAGGTTATCTCTGGAAACACCATATATTTT. It yields the protein CASSPVPQVISGNTIYF. The variable domain in full, completed from reference TRBV7-6 and TRBJ1-3, reads GAGVSQSPRYKVTKRGQDVALRCDPISGHVSLYWYRQALGQGPEFLTYFNYEAQQDKSGLPNDRFSAERPEGSISTLTIQRTEQRDSAMYRCASSPVPQVISGNTIYFGEGSWLTVV.

The gene calls are TRBV19 and TRBJ1-1; a weak D match, TRBD1 (6 bases). V dropped 6 bases and J dropped 5 bases, with 13 bases sitting between them. The CDR3 consists of 13 residues. Per the germline V gene, CDR1 is LNHDA and CDR2 is SQIVND (reference sequence). This CDR3 reads CASRIQGGTEAFF. CDR3 DNA: TGTGCCAGTAGAATACAGGGAGGGACTGAAGCTTTCTTT.

The chain links TRBV29-1 to TRBJ2-5, with 9 bases aligning to TRBD1. The J call is doubtful: the DNA matches TRBJ2-7 better. This CDR3 has 15 residues. The germline V gene has CDR1 SQVTM and CDR2 ANQGSEA. CDR3 amino acids: CSVVGPGTGTYEQYF. DNA of the CDR3: TGCAGCGTTGTGGGTCCTGGGACAGGGACCTACGAGCAGTACTTC.

The J gene is TRBJ2-1, the V gene TRBV27; TRBD1 matches at 10 bases. Germline trimming cut 1 base from V and 9 bases from J; bases unmatched to any gene: 6. Per germline, CDR1 MNHEY and CDR2 SMNVEV (reference sequence). This CDR3 contains 15 residues. The CDR3, as DNA: TGTGCCAGCAGTTTATTGGGGACAGGGGTTGTTGAGCAGTTCTTC. Amino acid sequence: CASSLLGTGVVEQFF.

The CDR3 region has the DNA TGTGCCAGCAGCTTAGAGTATGGTACAGGCTATGGCTACACCTTC. Amino acids: CASSLEYGTGYGYTF. This chain connects TRBV7-2 to TRBJ1-2, with D perhaps matching TRBD1 (5 bases). This CDR3 is built from 15 residues. V lost 1 base, J lost 4 bases, and 13 bases lay in between. Germline lookup yields CDR1 SGHTA and CDR2 FQGNSA.

The gene calls are TRBV7-9 and TRBJ2-5; 9 bases map to TRBD1. V was pared by 1 base and J by 3 bases, with 6 bases of the junction left unmatched. The germline gives CDR1 SEHNR, CDR2 FQNEAQ (reference sequence). The CDR3 runs 16 residues. CDR3 DNA sequence: TGTGCCAGCAGCTTAGTCCTGGGACAGGGAAAAGAGACCCAGTACTTC. Its protein is CASSLVLGQGKETQYF.

The chain carries TRBV6-1 and TRBJ2-7; D not certain. The V gene lost 5 bases and the J gene lost 3 bases, with 8 bases spanning the gap. The germline V gene has CDR1 MNHNS and CDR2 SASEGT. The CDR3 covers 12 residues. CDR3 bases: TGTGCCAGCAGTTCCGTTTTCTACGAGCAGTACTTC. Translated: CASSSVFYEQYF.

The rearrangement links TRBV6-6 to TRBJ2-1, with 8 bases matching TRBD2. Germline V gives CDR1 MNHNY, CDR2 SVGAGI (reference sequence). V lost 10 bases to trimming and J lost 6 bases; unmatched junction nucleotides: 14. This CDR3 has 15 amino acids. In DNA, the CDR3 is TGTGCCACCTGTGTGGTGGCGGGAGGACCCAATGAGCAGTTCTTC. Protein sequence: CATCVVAGGPNEQFF.

Here the CDR3 reads CASSPRQGNYNEQFF. CDR3 nucleotides: TGTGCCAGCAGTCCAAGACAGGGGAACTACAATGAGCAGTTCTTC. The V gene is TRBV25-1, the J gene TRBJ2-1, with 8 bases identical to TRBD1. This CDR3 is built from 15 residues. The germline CDR1 and CDR2 sequences are MGHDK and SYGVNS. The J segment lost 3 bases and the V segment lost 5 bases, leaving 6 bases of the junction unmatched.

The chain couples TRBV5-1 to TRBJ2-2, with no clear D. Per germline, CDR1 SGHRS and CDR2 YFSETQ. The ends were cut back, 0 bases at V and 7 bases at J, with 10 bases in the middle. The CDR3 runs to 14 residues. The DNA of the CDR3 is TGCGCCAGCAGCTTGGTTCCACAGCTCGGGGAGCTGTTTTTT. Its protein product is CASSLVPQLGELFF.

This chain links TRBV5-1 with TRBJ2-3; D gene ambiguous. Trimming took off 0 bases at V and 2 bases at J, with 7 bases between the two ends. Germline assignment: CDR1 SGHRS and CDR2 YFSETQ. The CDR3 totals 14 residues. This chain's CDR3 is CASSLEPTTDTQYF. CDR3 nucleotides: TGCGCCAGCAGCTTGGAACCTACCACAGATACGCAGTATTTT.

The V gene is TRBV7-2, the J gene TRBJ2-3; the match to TRBD2 covers 13 bases. V lost 5 bases, J lost 5 bases, and 7 bases stayed unmatched. The CDR3 has 16 residues. The germline V gene encodes CDR1 SGHTA and CDR2 FQGNSA. The chain's CDR3 is CASSPGTSGAVDTQYF. The CDR3 region has the DNA TGTGCCAGCAGCCCCGGGACTAGCGGGGCGGTAGATACGCAGTATTTT.

V is TRBV18 and J is TRBJ1-6, with D unresolved. Trimming pared 0 bases from V and 10 bases from J, leaving 13 bases between. The CDR3 totals 15 residues. CDR1 is KGHSH and CDR2 is LQKENI in the germline V gene. This CDR3 is CASSPPLGVGSPLHF. Here the CDR3 DNA reads TGTGCCAGCTCACCACCCCTCGGCGTAGGGTCACCCCTCCACTTT.

This clone occurred once. This chain joins TRBV5-1 and TRBJ2-2, with TRBD1 matching 9 bases. The CDR3 length is 15 residues. Per germline, CDR1 SGHRS and CDR2 YFSETQ. V lost 4 bases, J lost 9 bases, and 10 bases stayed unmatched. The CDR3 region has the DNA TGCGCCAGCAGCCCCGGGACAGGGAAAGGAAGGGAGCTGTTTTTT. It translates to CASSPGTGKGRELFF.

This sequence joins TRBV6-5 and TRBJ2-1; weak D call: TRBD2 (6 bases). V was clipped by 6 bases and J by 5 bases, with 11 bases between them. Germline values: CDR1 MNHEY, CDR2 SVGAGI. This CDR3 spans 13 amino acids. The CDR3 DNA reads TGTGCCAGCAGCAGGCGGGGTGACAATGAGCAGTTCTTC. Protein: CASSRRGDNEQFF.

This chain joins TRBV6-4 and TRBJ2-2; TRBD1 matches 7 bases. V was pared by 3 bases and J by 5 bases, with 6 bases of the junction left unmatched. Germline V gene sequence: CDR1 MRHNA, CDR2 SNTAGT. The CDR3 is 15 amino acids. For the CDR3, the DNA is TGTGCCAGCAGTGATAAAAGACAGGGAACCGGGGAGCTGTTTTTT. Its protein is CASSDKRQGTGELFF.